A selection of T cell receptor beta chains follows, all from one sample in a study of fetal regulatory T cell absence and autoimmunity. Repertoires were generated with immunoSEQ multiplex PCR, while TCRdb's copy carries only in-frame clones and drops some. The data hold 85,000 to 100,000 clones, with around 72% observed a single time. Input material: pancreas tissue. The receptors shown here come from a male donor with IPEX syndrome. CDR3s include the opening cysteine and the closing phenylalanine or tryptophan. The D gene is left open where the match is weak. Not every row has a clone size; where given, it reads once, few, many or a size class.

CDR3aa,CDR3nt,abundance,d_gene,j_gene,v_gene
CASSIDRQGRSPLHF,TGTGCCAGTAGTATAGATAGACAGGGGCGTTCACCCCTCCACTTT,.,TRBD1,TRBJ1-6,TRBV19
CASSTWVATGELFF,TGTGCCAGCAGCACCTGGGTAGCGACCGGGGAGCTGTTTTTT,.,.,TRBJ2-2,TRBV7-8
CASSLDLGTGGYEQYF,TGTGCCAGCAGCTTAGATTTAGGGACAGGGGGCTACGAGCAGTACTTC,.,TRBD1,TRBJ2-7,TRBV7-2
CASSGRDYRRYEQFF,TGTGCCAGCAGCGGCCGGGACTACCGCCGGTATGAGCAGTTCTTC,.,TRBD2,TRBJ2-1,TRBV9
CAREGEDNSPLHF,TGTGCCAGGGAGGGCGAAGATAATTCACCCCTCCACTTT,.,.,TRBJ1-6,TRBV6-4
CASSHVAGTPNEQFF,TGTGCCAGCAGCCATGTGGCGGGGACCCCCAATGAGCAGTTCTTC,.,.,TRBJ2-1,TRBV7-9
CASRTAGGSYEQYF,TGTGCCAGCAGGACAGCGGGGGGAAGCTACGAGCAGTACTTC,.,TRBD2,TRBJ2-7,TRBV11-2
CAISESRDPYEQYF,TGTGCCATCAGTGAGTCGAGGGATCCCTACGAGCAGTACTTC,.,.,TRBJ2-7,TRBV10-3
CASSFRPVGAKNIQYF,TGTGCCAGCAGCTTCCGCCCCGTGGGGGCCAAAAACATTCAGTACTTC,.,.,TRBJ2-4,TRBV13
CASSLAKGPNYGYTF,TGTGCCAGCAGCTTAGCAAAAGGGCCTAACTATGGCTACACCTTC,.,.,TRBJ1-2,TRBV7-9
CASSPRGMDGNEQFF,TGTGCCAGCAGCCCGAGGGGAATGGACGGCAATGAGCAGTTCTTC,few,.,TRBJ2-1,TRBV9
CATRRGLAGQETQYF,TGTGCCACCAGGAGAGGACTAGCTGGGCAAGAGACCCAGTACTTC,.,TRBD2,TRBJ2-5,TRBV15
CASSYSRGEGAFF,TGCGCCAGCAGCTACTCAAGGGGGGAGGGAGCTTTCTTT,.,.,TRBJ1-1,TRBV5-1
CASSAEGGEDEAFF,TGTGCCAGCAGCGCCGAGGGAGGGGAGGATGAAGCTTTCTTT,.,.,TRBJ1-1,TRBV9
CASSDRGPDTQYF,TGTGCCAGCAGTGACAGGGGGCCAGATACGCAGTATTTT,.,TRBD1,TRBJ2-3,TRBV6-1
CASSGDRAEAFF,TGTGCCAGCTCAGGGGATCGGGCTGAAGCTTTCTTT,.,.,TRBJ1-1,TRBV18
CAISGTTDTSTDTQYF,TGTGCCATCAGTGGGACGACAGACACTAGCACAGATACGCAGTATTTT,.,.,TRBJ2-3,TRBV10-3
CASSPDGNRYGYTF,TGTGCCAGCAGCCCAGACGGGAATCGGTATGGCTACACCTTC,once,.,TRBJ1-2,TRBV6-1
CASSPPATDTQYF,TGTGCCAGCAGCCCCCCAGCGACCGATACGCAGTATTTT,once,.,TRBJ2-3,TRBV9
CASSQTSGSTDTQYF,TGTGCCAGCAGCCAGACTAGCGGGAGCACAGATACGCAGTATTTT,once,TRBD2,TRBJ2-3,TRBV4-2
CSVSTGGTEAFF,TGCAGCGTTTCCACAGGGGGCACTGAAGCTTTCTTT,.,TRBD1,TRBJ1-1,TRBV29-1
CASSEDRVGALSYEQYF,TGTGCCAGCAGTGAAGATCGTGTCGGGGCCCTATCCTACGAGCAGTACTTC,.,.,TRBJ2-7,TRBV6-1
CASSFTKGASRIQYF,TGTGCCAGCAGCTTTACCAAGGGGGCAAGCCGAATTCAGTACTTC,.,TRBD1,TRBJ2-4,TRBV11-2
CASSLWSYEQYF,TGTGCCAGCAGCTTATGGTCCTACGAGCAGTACTTC,few,.,TRBJ2-7,TRBV13
CASSPREGGYTF,TGTGCCAGCAGTCCCAGGGAGGGTGGCTACACCTTC,few,.,TRBJ1-2,TRBV6-5
CASSPTGFNSPLHF,TGTGCCAGCAGTCCCACAGGGTTTAATTCACCCCTCCACTTT,.,.,TRBJ1-6,TRBV7-9
CSVRLAGGDFF,TGCAGCGTTAGACTAGCGGGAGGAGATTTCTTC,few,TRBD2,TRBJ2-7,TRBV29-1
CASSFGQGNNSPLHF,TGTGCCAGCAGCTTCGGACAGGGGAACAATTCACCCCTCCACTTT,.,TRBD1,TRBJ1-6,TRBV13
CASSLAGGPYNEQFF,TGTGCCAGCAGCTTAGCGGGAGGCCCGTACAATGAGCAGTTCTTC,.,.,TRBJ2-1,TRBV7-9
CASSPSGTPGDTQYF,TGTGCCAGCAGCCCATCCGGGACCCCTGGAGATACGCAGTATTTT,.,.,TRBJ2-3,TRBV7-2
CASSEGRAQETQYF,TGTGCCAGCAGTGAGGGCAGGGCTCAAGAGACCCAGTACTTC,few,.,TRBJ2-5,TRBV2
CASSQVAVRGNQPQHF,TGCGCCAGCAGCCAAGTTGCGGTTAGGGGCAATCAGCCCCAGCATTTT,few,.,TRBJ1-5,TRBV4-1
CASSLTPEGIYGYTF,TGTGCCAGCAGCCTAACTCCAGAGGGGATCTATGGCTACACCTTC,.,.,TRBJ1-2,TRBV7-2
CASSWPGQGTEAFF,TGCGCCAGCAGCTGGCCAGGACAGGGCACTGAAGCTTTCTTT,.,TRBD1,TRBJ1-1,TRBV5-1
CASSTLRSPGMNIQYF,TGTGCCAGCAGTACCCTTCGATCTCCGGGGATGAACATTCAGTACTTC,once,.,TRBJ2-4,TRBV6-6
CASSLITGGNEQYF,TGTGCCAGCAGTTTAATTACAGGGGGCAACGAGCAGTACTTC,.,TRBD1,TRBJ2-7,TRBV27
CASSLPQMNTEAFF,TGTGCCAGCAGCTTACCACAGATGAACACTGAAGCTTTCTTT,.,.,TRBJ1-1,TRBV13
CASSKGHEQYF,TGTGCCAGCAGCAAAGGTCACGAGCAGTACTTC,.,.,TRBJ2-7,TRBV21-1
CASGLGDRVYEQYF,TGTGCTAGTGGTTTGGGGGACAGGGTTTACGAGCAGTACTTC,once,TRBD1,TRBJ2-7,TRBV12-5
CASSLGHPGGYTF,TGTGCCAGCAGCTTGGGGCACCCCGGGGGCTACACCTTC,.,.,TRBJ1-2,TRBV5-5
CASSLGTSGYEQYF,TGTGCCAGCAGCTTGGGGACTAGCGGATACGAGCAGTACTTC,once,TRBD2,TRBJ2-7,TRBV5-6
CASSLTGYNSPLHF,TGTGCCAGCAGCTTGACAGGGTATAATTCACCCCTCCACTTT,few,.,TRBJ1-6,TRBV5-5
CASSPTSVSYNEQFF,TGCGCCAGCAGCCCAACTAGCGTCTCCTACAATGAGCAGTTCTTC,.,TRBD2,TRBJ2-1,TRBV4-1
CASSPGLAVTDTQYF,TGTGCCAGCTCACCAGGACTAGCGGTCACAGATACGCAGTATTTT,.,TRBD2,TRBJ2-3,TRBV18
CASSGYPGTGNTEAFF,TGTGCCAGCAGCGGTTACCCCGGGACAGGGAACACTGAAGCTTTCTTT,.,TRBD1,TRBJ1-1,TRBV9
CASRSTGNTEAFF,TGTGCCAGCAGATCGACAGGGAACACTGAAGCTTTCTTT,.,.,TRBJ1-1,TRBV2
CASSITITSDTQYF,TGTGCCAGTAGTATTACCATTACGTCAGATACGCAGTATTTT,.,.,TRBJ2-3,TRBV19
CASSQGGLAGGQPQFF,TGCGCCAGCAGCCAGGGGGGACTAGCGGGAGGGCAACCGCAGTTCTTC,.,TRBD2,TRBJ2-1,TRBV4-1
CASSQDPQPVAGGIAGANVLTF,TGCGCCAGCAGCCAGGATCCCCAGCCTGTAGCGGGGGGAATAGCTGGGGCCAACGTCCTGACTTTC,.,TRBD2,TRBJ2-6,TRBV4-1
CASSLGTGLKNEQYF,TGCGCCAGCAGCTTGGGGACAGGGCTGAAGAACGAGCAGTACTTC,few,TRBD1,TRBJ2-7,TRBV5-1
CASSSGTGYYNEQFF,TGTGCCAGTAGTAGCGGGACAGGGTACTACAATGAGCAGTTCTTC,.,TRBD1,TRBJ2-1,TRBV19
CASSLGGGPYNEQFF,TGTGCCAGCAGCTTGGGTGGGGGGCCCTACAATGAGCAGTTCTTC,few,.,TRBJ2-1,TRBV5-4
CASSFDGNTEAFF,TGTGCCAGCAGCTTTGACGGGAACACTGAAGCTTTCTTT,few,.,TRBJ1-1,TRBV7-9